The text below deals with one T cell receptor (beta chain). This sample was included in a study of blood T cell repertoires in COVID-19. Trimming took 2 bases from V and 1 from J, leaving 6 bases between them. This CDR3 is 14 amino acids long. The V gene's germline CDR1 is SGHRS and CDR2 YFSETQ. Measured with immunoSEQ multiplex PCR; TCRdb has only the in-frame clones, and not every one. The sample records 290,000 or so clones, 85% being singletons. V usage is TRBV5-1 and J usage is TRBJ2-2; TRBD1 is a possible D gene (5 bases). The receptor was derived from a man aged 50 to 59 with active or convalescent COVID-19. Sequenced input: peripheral blood. The CDR3: CASSFTGNTGELFF. The CDR3 region has the DNA TGCGCCAGCAGCTTTACAGGGAACACCGGGGAGCTGTTTTTT.